A selection of T cell receptor beta chains follows, all from one sample in a study of blood T cell repertoires in COVID-19. Assay: immunoSEQ multiplex PCR; the TCRdb copy retains only in-frame clones and omits some. The sample has fewer than 150,000 clones, about 87% seen once. The sequenced sample consisted of peripheral blood. All receptors derive from a woman aged 55-75 years with acute or convalescent COVID-19. Both conserved end residues are part of each CDR3. The D gene is left open where the match is weak. Clone sizes are given selectively: once, few, many, or a class where the clone is expanded.

cdr3_nt	cdr3_aa	clone_size	v_call	j_call	cdr3_length	d_call
TGTGCCAGTAAAAGAGGGCAGTACTCTGGGGCCAACGTCCTGACTTTC	CASKRGQYSGANVLTF	NA	TRBV19	TRBJ2-6	16	NA
TGTGCCACCAGGGCGGGGATTAACACTGAAGCTTTCTTT	CATRAGINTEAFF	once	TRBV3-1/TRBV3-2	TRBJ1-1	13	NA
TGTGCCAGCAGTCCAGCCGGAGGATTGGGCTACGAGCAGTACTTC	CASSPAGGLGYEQYF	NA	TRBV3-1/TRBV3-2	TRBJ2-7	15	NA
TGTGCCAGTAGTATGCCTAGCCTAGAGACCCAGTACTTC	CASSMPSLETQYF	NA	TRBV19	TRBJ2-5	13	NA
TGTGCCAGTAGTATAGTTCCGGGACTCCAAGAGACCCAGTACTTC	CASSIVPGLQETQYF	NA	TRBV19	TRBJ2-5	15	NA
TGTGCCATTTCCTCCCCGCGAGAGACCCAGTACTTC	CAISSPRETQYF	NA	TRBV10-3	TRBJ2-5	12	NA
TGTGCCAGCAGCCAAGGGGCAGTCACTGAAGCTTTCTTT	CASSQGAVTEAFF	once	TRBV3-1/TRBV3-2	TRBJ1-1	13	NA
TGTGCCAGCAGCAAAAACCGCGACAGGGCGGAATCACCCCTCCACTTT	CASSKNRDRAESPLHF	NA	TRBV21-1	TRBJ1-6	16	NA
TGTGCCAGCAGCTCGTCGGACAGGGCCCACCAAGAGACCCAGTACTTC	CASSSSDRAHQETQYF	NA	TRBV13	TRBJ2-5	16	TRBD1
TGTGCCACCTCGACAGGGGGGGGAAACACCATATATTTT	CATSTGGGNTIYF	NA	TRBV19	TRBJ1-3	13	TRBD1
TGTGCCAGCTCTTTGGGACAGTCGGTAAATCAGCCCCAGCATTTT	CASSLGQSVNQPQHF	NA	TRBV18	TRBJ1-5	15	TRBD1
TGTGCCAGCAGACTTTCGGGTGAGAATGAGCAGTTCTTC	CASRLSGENEQFF	NA	TRBV25-1	TRBJ2-1	13	NA
TGTGCCAGCCGTATACAACCGGGACAGGGGGCTTGTAATGGCTACACCTTC	CASRIQPGQGACNGYTF	NA	TRBV6-4	TRBJ1-2	17	TRBD1
TGTGCCAGCAGGACTTACTTGAACACTGAAGCTTTCTTT	CASRTYLNTEAFF	NA	TRBV2	TRBJ1-1	13	NA
TGTGCCAGCACCTTCCGGAGACAGTTCACTGAAGCTTTCTTT	CASTFRRQFTEAFF	few	TRBV28	TRBJ1-1	14	NA
TGTGCCAGCAGCTTAGCCGGGAGCGATACGCAGTATTTT	CASSLAGSDTQYF	once	TRBV7-9	TRBJ2-3	13	NA
TGTGCCAGCAGTGAGACTAGCGGCTCCTACAATGAGCAGTTCTTC	CASSETSGSYNEQFF	NA	TRBV6-4	TRBJ2-1	15	TRBD2
TGCGCCAGCAGCCAAGATGGACTAGCGGGGGCCTACAATGAGCAGTTCTTC	CASSQDGLAGAYNEQFF	NA	TRBV4-1	TRBJ2-1	17	TRBD2
TGTGCCAGCAGTGAAGCTTACAGGGGAAACACTGAAGCTTTCTTT	CASSEAYRGNTEAFF	once	TRBV6-1	TRBJ1-1	15	TRBD1
TGTGCAAGTCGCTTAGCGGGACTAGCGGACAATGAGCAGTTCTTC	CASRLAGLADNEQFF	NA	TRBV12-2	TRBJ2-1	15	NA
TGTGCCAGCAGCTTGGCGACATCGGGGGAGACCCAGTACTTC	CASSLATSGETQYF	NA	TRBV5-5	TRBJ2-5	14	NA
TGTGCCAGCAGCTCAAGGGGAGGGACTCCTTTGACCACCGGGGAGCTGTTTTTT	CASSSRGGTPLTTGELFF	NA	TRBV9	TRBJ2-2	18	TRBD2
TGTGCCAGCCAAGGGGACTATGGCTACACCTTC	CASQGDYGYTF	NA	TRBV28	TRBJ1-2	11	NA
TGTGCCAGCAGCTCGGGAAGCTCCTATAATTCACCCCTCCACTTT	CASSSGSSYNSPLHF	NA	TRBV9	TRBJ1-6	15	NA
TGTGCCAGCGCCGAGGATCCGAACACTGAAGCTTTCTTT	CASAEDPNTEAFF	NA	TRBV12-3/TRBV12-4	TRBJ1-1	13	NA
TGTGCCAGCAGTACGACTAGCGGGAGGCCAGATACGCAGTATTTT	CASSTTSGRPDTQYF	NA	TRBV6-5	TRBJ2-3	15	TRBD2
TGTGCCAGTAGTATAAGGGGGGACAGAACCAACTATGGCTACACCTTC	CASSIRGDRTNYGYTF	NA	TRBV19	TRBJ1-2	16	TRBD1
TGTGCCAGCAGTCCGGGGACTCCCTATGGCTACACCTTC	CASSPGTPYGYTF	once	TRBV27	TRBJ1-2	13	NA
TGTGCCAGCAGCTTACTAGCGGGAGTTGATCCCTACAATGAGCAGTTCTTC	CASSLLAGVDPYNEQFF	NA	TRBV11-2	TRBJ2-1	17	TRBD2
TGCGCCAGCAGCGACAAGGGGGTAACAACTAATGAAAAACTGTTTTTT	CASSDKGVTTNEKLFF	NA	TRBV5-1	TRBJ1-4	16	NA
TGTGCCAGCAGTTCAGGGCTCACTGAAGCTTTCTTT	CASSSGLTEAFF	NA	TRBV28	TRBJ1-1	12	NA
TGTGCCAGCAATTGGGCCAGGGAGGACACTGAAGCTTTCTTT	CASNWAREDTEAFF	NA	TRBV28	TRBJ1-1	14	NA
TGTGCCTGGAGTTGGACAGCGACTGGAAACACCATATATTTT	CAWSWTATGNTIYF	NA	TRBV30	TRBJ1-3	14	NA
TGTGCCTGGAGTCTAAGGGGGCGGCAGCCCCAGCATTTT	CAWSLRGRQPQHF	NA	TRBV30	TRBJ1-5	13	TRBD1
TGTGCCAGCAGATCTGGGCGGGGTTTGAACACTGAAGCTTTCTTT	CASRSGRGLNTEAFF	NA	TRBV28	TRBJ1-1	15	NA
TGTGCCAGCAGCGCCGGGACTAGCGGGAGTCTTTTCTACGAGCAGTACTTC	CASSAGTSGSLFYEQYF	NA	TRBV9	TRBJ2-7	17	TRBD2
TGTGCCAGCAGCATTACAGGGGCCCTTAATCAGCCCCAGCATTTT	CASSITGALNQPQHF	NA	TRBV27	TRBJ1-5	15	TRBD1
TGTGCCAGCAGCCATGTGACAGGGACCGCTGAAAAACTGTTTTTT	CASSHVTGTAEKLFF	NA	TRBV3-1/TRBV3-2	TRBJ1-4	15	TRBD1
TGTGCCACCGCGGCTAAAGGAAACACCATATATTTT	CATAAKGNTIYF	NA	TRBV3-1/TRBV3-2	TRBJ1-3	12	NA
TGTGCCAGCAGTTTAGCGGGAGGCGGGGAGCTGTTTTTT	CASSLAGGGELFF	NA	TRBV28	TRBJ2-2	13	TRBD2
TGTGCCCCGCTCGGGGGAGGGCCCGACACCGGGGAGCTGTTTTTT	CAPLGGGPDTGELFF	NA	TRBV6-7	TRBJ2-2	15	TRBD2
TGTGCCAGCAGCCAATGGGACAGGGTTAGAAACTATGGCTACACCTTC	CASSQWDRVRNYGYTF	NA	TRBV3-1/TRBV3-2	TRBJ1-2	16	TRBD1
TGTGCCAGCCCCGGGACAGGGGTTGGGGTTGACTATGGCTACACCTTC	CASPGTGVGVDYGYTF	NA	TRBV5-4	TRBJ1-2	16	TRBD1
TGTGCCAGCAAACAGGCGAACCTAAACTATGGCTACACCTTC	CASKQANLNYGYTF	NA	TRBV2	TRBJ1-2	14	NA